This T cell receptor beta chain originates from a study of T cells after yellow fever vaccination. Regarding the study as a whole: Primary-vaccination clones mostly resurfaced post-booster (nearly 97% CD4, roughly 87% CD8).

From the 5' RACE reads, TCRdb called clonotypes with MiXCR, one entry per CDR3 protein. In the table there are roughly 120,000 distinct CDR3 sequences, about 6.8% of which are singletons. This clonotype showed up many times. The antigen remains unidentified. The sequencing used CD4+ T cells sorted from PBMCs, collected about 49 days after the first yellow fever vaccination. The TCR was taken from a man younger than 35 who received the YFV17D yellow fever vaccine.

CDR3 DNA sequence: TGTGCCAGCAGCCACGATAGGGATACGCAGTATTTT. This sequence encodes CASSHDRDTQYF. This chain connects TRBV9 to TRBJ2-3; D is ambiguous. V dropped 4 bases and J dropped 6 bases, with 9 bases sitting between them. In germline, CDR1 is SGDLS, CDR2 YYNGEE. CDR3 size: 12 residues.